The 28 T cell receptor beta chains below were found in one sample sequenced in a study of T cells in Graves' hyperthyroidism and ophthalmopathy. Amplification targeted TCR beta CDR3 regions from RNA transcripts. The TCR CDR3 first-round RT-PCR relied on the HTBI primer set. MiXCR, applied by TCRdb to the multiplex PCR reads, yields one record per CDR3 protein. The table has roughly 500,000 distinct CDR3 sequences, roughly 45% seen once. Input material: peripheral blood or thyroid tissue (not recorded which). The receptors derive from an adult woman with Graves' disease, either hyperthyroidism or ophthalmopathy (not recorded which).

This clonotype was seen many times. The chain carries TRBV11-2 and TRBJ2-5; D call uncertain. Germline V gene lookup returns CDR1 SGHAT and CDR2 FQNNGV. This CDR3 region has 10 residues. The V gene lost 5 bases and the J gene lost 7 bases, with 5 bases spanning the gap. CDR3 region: CASSDGTQYF. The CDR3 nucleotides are TGTGCCAGCAGCGACGGGACCCAGTACTTC.

The DNA of the CDR3 is TGTGCCAGCAGCGAGAGGGGGTCGGACGGAAATGAAAAACTGTTTTTT. As protein: CASSERGSDGNEKLFF. The rearrangement uses TRBV7-3 and TRBJ1-4; TRBD1 might be the D (6 bases). Looked up from germline, CDR1 is SGHTA and CDR2 is FQGTGA. This CDR3 is 16 amino acids long. V lost 5 bases to trimming and J lost 5 bases, with 18 bases between them.

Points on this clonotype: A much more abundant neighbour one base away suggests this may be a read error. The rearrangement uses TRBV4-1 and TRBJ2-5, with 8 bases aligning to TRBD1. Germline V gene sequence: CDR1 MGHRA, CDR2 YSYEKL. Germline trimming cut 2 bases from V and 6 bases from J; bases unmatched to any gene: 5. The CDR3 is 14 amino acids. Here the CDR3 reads CASSQQGAGQTQYF. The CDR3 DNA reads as TGCGCCAGCAGCCAACAGGGGGCTGGTCAGACCCAGTACTTC.

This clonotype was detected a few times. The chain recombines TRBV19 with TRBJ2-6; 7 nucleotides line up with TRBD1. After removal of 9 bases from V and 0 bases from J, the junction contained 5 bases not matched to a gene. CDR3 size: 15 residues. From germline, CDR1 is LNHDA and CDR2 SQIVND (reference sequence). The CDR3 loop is CASAGTASGANVLTF. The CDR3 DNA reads TGTGCCAGCGCCGGGACAGCCTCTGGGGCCAACGTCCTGACTTTC.

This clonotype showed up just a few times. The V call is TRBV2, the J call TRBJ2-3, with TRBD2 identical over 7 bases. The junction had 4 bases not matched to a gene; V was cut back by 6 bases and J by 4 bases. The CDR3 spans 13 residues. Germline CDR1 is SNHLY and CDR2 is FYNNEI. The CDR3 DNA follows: TGTGCCAGCAGCGTCCTAGCGGCAGATACGCAGTATTTT. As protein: CASSVLAADTQYF.

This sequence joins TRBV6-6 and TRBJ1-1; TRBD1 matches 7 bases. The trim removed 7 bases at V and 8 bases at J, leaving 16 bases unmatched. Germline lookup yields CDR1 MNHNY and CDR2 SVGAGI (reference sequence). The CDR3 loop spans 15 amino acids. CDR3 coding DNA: TGTGCCAGCATCCAGCTGACGGGACAGAGGGGGGAAGCTTTCTTT. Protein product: CASIQLTGQRGEAFF.

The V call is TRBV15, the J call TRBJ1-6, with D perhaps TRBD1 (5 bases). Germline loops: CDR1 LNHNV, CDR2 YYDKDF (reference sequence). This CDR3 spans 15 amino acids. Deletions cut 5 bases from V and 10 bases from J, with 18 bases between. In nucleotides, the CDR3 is TGTGCCACCAGCCGCCTCCGGACTCAGGGCTCACCCCTCCACTTT. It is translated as CATSRLRTQGSPLHF.

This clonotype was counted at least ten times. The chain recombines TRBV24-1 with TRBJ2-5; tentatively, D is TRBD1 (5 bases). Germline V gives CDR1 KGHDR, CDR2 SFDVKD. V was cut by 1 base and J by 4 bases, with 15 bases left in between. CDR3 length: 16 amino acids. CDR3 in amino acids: CATSDFKNRGRETQYF. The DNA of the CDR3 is TGTGCCACCAGTGATTTTAAGAATAGGGGTCGAGAGACCCAGTACTTC.

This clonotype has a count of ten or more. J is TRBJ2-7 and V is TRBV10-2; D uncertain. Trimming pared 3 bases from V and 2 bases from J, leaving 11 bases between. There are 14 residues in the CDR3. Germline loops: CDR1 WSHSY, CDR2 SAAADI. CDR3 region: CASSEFSGPYEQYF. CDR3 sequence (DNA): TGCGCCAGCAGTGAATTCTCAGGACCCTACGAGCAGTACTTC.

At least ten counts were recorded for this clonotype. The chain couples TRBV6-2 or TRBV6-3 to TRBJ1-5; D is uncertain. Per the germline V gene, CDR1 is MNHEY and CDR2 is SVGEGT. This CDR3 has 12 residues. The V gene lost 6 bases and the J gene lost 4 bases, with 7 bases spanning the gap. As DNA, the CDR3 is TGTGCCAGCAGGCCGCAGAATCAGCCCCAGCATTTT. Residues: CASRPQNQPQHF.

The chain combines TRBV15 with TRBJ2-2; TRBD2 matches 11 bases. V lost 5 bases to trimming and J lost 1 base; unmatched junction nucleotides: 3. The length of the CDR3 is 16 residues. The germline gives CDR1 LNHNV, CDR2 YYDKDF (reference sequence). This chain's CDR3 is CATSAGTSGNTGELFF. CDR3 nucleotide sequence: TGTGCCACCAGCGCTGGGACTAGCGGGAACACCGGGGAGCTGTTTTTT.

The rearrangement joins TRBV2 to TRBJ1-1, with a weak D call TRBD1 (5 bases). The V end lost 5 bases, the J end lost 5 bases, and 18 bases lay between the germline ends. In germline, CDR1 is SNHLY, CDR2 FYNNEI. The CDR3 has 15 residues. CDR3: CASSLRFSGLTEAFF. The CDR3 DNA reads TGTGCCAGCAGTTTAAGGTTTTCAGGGTTGACTGAAGCTTTCTTT.

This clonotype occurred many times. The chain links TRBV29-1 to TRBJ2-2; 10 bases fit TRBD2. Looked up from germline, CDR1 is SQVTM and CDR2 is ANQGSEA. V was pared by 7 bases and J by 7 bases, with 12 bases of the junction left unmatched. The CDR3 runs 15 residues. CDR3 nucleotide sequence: TGCAGCGCCTCCAGAGCGGGAGGGCCGTACGGGGAGCTGTTTTTT. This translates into CSASRAGGPYGELFF.

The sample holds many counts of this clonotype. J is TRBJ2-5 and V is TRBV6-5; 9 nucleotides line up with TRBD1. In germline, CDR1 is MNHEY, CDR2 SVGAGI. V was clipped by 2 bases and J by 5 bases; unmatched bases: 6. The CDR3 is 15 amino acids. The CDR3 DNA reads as TGTGCCAGCAGTTACCGGACAGGGGATAGGGAGACCCAGTACTTC. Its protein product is CASSYRTGDRETQYF.

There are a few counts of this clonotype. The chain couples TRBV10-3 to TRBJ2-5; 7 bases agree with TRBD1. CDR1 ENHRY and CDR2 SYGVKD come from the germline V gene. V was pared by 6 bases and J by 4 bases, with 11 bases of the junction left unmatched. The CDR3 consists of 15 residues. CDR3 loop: CAISSRDRLRETQYF. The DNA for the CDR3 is TGTGCCATCAGCTCCCGGGACAGACTCCGAGAGACCCAGTACTTC.

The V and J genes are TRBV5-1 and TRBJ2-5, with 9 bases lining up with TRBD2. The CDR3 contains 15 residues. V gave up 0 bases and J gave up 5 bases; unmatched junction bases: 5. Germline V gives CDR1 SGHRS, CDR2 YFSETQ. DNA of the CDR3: TGCGCCAGCAGCTTGGGACTAGCGGCCCTGGAGACCCAGTACTTC. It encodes CASSLGLAALETQYF.

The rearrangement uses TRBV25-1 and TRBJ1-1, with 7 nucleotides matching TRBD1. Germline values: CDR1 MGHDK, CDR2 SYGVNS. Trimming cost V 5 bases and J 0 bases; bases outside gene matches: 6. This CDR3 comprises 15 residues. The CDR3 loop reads CASSHRGPLNTEAFF. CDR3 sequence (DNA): TGTGCCAGCAGTCATAGGGGGCCTCTGAACACTGAAGCTTTCTTT.

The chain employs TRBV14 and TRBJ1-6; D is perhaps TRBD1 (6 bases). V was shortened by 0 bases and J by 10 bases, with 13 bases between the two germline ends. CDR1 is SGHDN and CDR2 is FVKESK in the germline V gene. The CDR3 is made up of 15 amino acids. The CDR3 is CASSQDWGGGSPLHF. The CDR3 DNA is TGTGCCAGCAGCCAAGACTGGGGGGGCGGCTCACCCCTCCACTTT.

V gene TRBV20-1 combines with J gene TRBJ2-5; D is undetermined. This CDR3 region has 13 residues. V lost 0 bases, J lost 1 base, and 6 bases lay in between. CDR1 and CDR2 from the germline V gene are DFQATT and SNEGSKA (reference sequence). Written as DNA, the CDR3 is TGCAGTGCTAGAGATTGGGCCCAAGAGACCCAGTACTTC. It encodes CSARDWAQETQYF.

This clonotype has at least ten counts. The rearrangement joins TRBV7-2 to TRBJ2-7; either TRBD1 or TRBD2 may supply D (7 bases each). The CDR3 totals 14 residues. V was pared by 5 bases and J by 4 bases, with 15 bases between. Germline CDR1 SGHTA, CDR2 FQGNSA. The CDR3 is CASSRQGGEYEQYF. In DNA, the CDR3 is TGTGCCAGCAGCAGACAGGGAGGGGAGTACGAGCAGTACTTC.

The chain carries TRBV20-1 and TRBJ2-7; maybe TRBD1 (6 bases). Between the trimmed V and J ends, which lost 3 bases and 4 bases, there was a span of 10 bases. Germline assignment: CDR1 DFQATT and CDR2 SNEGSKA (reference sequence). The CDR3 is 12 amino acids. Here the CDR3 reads CSASGQIYEQYF. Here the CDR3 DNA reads TGCAGTGCTAGCGGACAGATTTACGAGCAGTACTTC.

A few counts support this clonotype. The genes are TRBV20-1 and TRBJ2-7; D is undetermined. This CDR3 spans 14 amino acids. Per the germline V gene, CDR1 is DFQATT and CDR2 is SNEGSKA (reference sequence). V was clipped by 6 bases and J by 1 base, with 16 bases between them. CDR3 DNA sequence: TGCAGTGCACCGGACCCTAGGACGTCCTACGAGCAGTACTTC. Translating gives CSAPDPRTSYEQYF.

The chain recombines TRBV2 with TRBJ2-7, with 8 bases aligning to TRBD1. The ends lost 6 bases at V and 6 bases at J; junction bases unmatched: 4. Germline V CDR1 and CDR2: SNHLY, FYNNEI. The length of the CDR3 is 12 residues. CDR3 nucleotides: TGTGCCAGCAGAGACAGGGGAGTCGAGCAGTACTTC. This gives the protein CASRDRGVEQYF.

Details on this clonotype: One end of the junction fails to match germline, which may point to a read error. CDR3 region: CTSRAAATYEQYF. DNA for the CDR3: TGCACCAGCAGAGCAGCGGCAACCTACGAGCAGTACTTC. J is TRBJ2-7 and V is TRBV10-1, with D maybe TRBD2 (5 bases). The germline CDR1 and CDR2 sequences are WNHNN and SYGVQD (reference sequence). This CDR3 is 13 amino acids long.

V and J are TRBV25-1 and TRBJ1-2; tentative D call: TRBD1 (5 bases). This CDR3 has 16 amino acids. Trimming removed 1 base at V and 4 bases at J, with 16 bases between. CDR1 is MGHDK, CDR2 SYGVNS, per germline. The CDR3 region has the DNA TGTGCCAGCAGTGAATGGATGGGAGGGGAAGGCTATGGCTACACCTTC. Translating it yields CASSEWMGGEGYGYTF.

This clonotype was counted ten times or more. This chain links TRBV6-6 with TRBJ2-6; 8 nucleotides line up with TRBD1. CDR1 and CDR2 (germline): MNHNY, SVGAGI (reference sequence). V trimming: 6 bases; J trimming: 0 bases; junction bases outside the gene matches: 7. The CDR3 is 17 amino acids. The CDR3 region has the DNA TGTGCCAGCAGACGGACAGGGCCCCTCTCTGGGGCCAACGTCCTGACTTTC. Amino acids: CASRRTGPLSGANVLTF.

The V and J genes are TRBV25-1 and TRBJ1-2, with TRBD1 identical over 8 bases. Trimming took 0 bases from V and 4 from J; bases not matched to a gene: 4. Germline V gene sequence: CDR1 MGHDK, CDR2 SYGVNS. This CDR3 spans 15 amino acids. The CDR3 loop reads CASSEYGQGIYGYTF. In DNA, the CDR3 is TGTGCCAGCAGTGAATACGGACAGGGTATCTATGGCTACACCTTC.

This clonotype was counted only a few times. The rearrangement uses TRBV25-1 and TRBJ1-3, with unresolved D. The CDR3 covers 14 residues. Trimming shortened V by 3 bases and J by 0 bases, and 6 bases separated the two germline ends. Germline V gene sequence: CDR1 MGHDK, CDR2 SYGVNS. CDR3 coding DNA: TGTGCCAGCAGTGAGGGTGGCTCTGGAAACACCATATATTTT. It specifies CASSEGGSGNTIYF.